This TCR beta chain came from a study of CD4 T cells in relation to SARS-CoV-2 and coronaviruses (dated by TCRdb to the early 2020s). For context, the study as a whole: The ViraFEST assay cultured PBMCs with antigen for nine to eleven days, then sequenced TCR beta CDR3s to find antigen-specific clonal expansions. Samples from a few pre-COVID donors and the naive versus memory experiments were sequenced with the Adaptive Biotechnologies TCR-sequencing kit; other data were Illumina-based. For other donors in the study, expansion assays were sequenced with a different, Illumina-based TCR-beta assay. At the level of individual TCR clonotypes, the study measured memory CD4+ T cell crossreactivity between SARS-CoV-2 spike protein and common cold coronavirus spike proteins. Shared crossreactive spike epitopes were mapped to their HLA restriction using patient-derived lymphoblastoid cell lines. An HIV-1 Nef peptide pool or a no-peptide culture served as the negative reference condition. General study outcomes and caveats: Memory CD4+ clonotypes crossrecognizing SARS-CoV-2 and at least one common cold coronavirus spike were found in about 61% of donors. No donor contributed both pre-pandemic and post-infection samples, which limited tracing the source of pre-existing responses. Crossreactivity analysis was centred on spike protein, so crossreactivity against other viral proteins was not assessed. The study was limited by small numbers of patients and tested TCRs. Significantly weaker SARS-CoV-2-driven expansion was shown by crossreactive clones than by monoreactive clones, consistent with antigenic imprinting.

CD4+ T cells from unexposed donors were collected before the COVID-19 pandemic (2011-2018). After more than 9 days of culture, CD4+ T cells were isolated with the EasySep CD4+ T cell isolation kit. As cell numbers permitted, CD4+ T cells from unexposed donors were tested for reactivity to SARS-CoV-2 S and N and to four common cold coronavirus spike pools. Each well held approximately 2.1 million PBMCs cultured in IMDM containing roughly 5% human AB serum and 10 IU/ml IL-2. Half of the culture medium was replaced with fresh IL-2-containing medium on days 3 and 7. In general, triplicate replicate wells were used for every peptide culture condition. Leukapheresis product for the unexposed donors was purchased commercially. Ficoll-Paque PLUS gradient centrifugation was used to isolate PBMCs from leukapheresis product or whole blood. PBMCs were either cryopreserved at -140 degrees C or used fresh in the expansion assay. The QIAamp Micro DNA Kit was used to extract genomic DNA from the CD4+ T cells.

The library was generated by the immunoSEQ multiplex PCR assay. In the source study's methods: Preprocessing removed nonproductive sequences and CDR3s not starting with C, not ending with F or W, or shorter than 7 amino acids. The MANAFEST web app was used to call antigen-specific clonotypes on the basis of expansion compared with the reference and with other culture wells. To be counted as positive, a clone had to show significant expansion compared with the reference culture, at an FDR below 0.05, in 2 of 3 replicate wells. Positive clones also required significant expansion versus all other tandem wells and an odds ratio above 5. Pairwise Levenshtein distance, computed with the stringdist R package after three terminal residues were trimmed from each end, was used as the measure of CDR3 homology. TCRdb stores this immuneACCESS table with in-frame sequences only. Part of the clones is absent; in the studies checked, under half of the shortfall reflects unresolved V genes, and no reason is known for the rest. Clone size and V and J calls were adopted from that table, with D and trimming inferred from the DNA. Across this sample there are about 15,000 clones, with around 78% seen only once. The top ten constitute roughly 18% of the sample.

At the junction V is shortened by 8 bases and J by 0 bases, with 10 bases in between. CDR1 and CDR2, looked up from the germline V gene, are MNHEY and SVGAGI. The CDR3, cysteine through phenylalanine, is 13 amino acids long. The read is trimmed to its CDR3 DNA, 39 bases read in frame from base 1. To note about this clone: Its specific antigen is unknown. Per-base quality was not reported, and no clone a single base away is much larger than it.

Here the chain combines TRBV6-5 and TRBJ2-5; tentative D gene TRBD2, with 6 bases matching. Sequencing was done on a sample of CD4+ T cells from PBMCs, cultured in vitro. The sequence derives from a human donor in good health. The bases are TGTGCCAGCCGGAGGGGAAACCAAGAGACCCAGTACTTC. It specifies CASRRGNQETQYF.